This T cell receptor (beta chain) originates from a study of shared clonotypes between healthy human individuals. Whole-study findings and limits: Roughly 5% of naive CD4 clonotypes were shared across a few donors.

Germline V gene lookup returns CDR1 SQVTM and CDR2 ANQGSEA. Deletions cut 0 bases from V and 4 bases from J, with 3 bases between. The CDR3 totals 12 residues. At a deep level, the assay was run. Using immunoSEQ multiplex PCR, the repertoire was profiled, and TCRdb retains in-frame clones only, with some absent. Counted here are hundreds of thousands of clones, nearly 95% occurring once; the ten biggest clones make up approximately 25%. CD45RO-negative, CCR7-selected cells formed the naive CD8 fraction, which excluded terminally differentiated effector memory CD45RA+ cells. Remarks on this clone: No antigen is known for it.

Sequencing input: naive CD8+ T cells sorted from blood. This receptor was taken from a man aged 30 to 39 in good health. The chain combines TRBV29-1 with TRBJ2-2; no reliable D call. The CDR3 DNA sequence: TGCAGCGTTGAAGACAGCACCGGGGAGCTGTTTTTT. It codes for CSVEDSTGELFF.